This T cell receptor beta chain was identified in a study of PD-L1 blockade in urothelial cancer. Background on the study: Blood analysis occurred 3 weeks (second dose) and 6 weeks after treatment start. Among blood samples, the median T cell count was about 130,000.

Added to each PCR by spiking were synthetic TCR analog templates. Profiling relied on immunoSEQ multiplex PCR, and the TCRdb table lists in-frame clones only, not all of them. The sample lists 85,000 to 130,000 clones, roughly nine tenths occurring once. Germline V gene lookup returns CDR1 SEHNR and CDR2 FQNEAQ (reference sequence). V dropped 5 bases and J dropped 0; count of bases not matched to a gene: 7. There are 16 residues in the CDR3. The rearrangement links TRBV7-9 to TRBJ2-7, with 10 bases matching TRBD1. The receptor was derived from an elderly woman with urothelial cancer. The sample in question was PBMCs, obtained around atezolizumab (anti-PD-L1) treatment. CDR3 region: CASSPMGTGDSYEQYF. Here the CDR3 DNA reads TGTGCCAGCAGCCCGATGGGGACAGGGGACTCCTACGAGCAGTACTTC. Variable domain in full (rest from reference TRBV7-9 and TRBJ2-7): DTGVSQNPRHKITKRGQNVTFRCDPISEHNRLYWYRQTLGQGPEFLTYFQNEAQLEKSRLLSDRFSAERPKGSFSTLEIQRTEQGDSAMYLCASSPMGTGDSYEQYFGPGTRLTVT.